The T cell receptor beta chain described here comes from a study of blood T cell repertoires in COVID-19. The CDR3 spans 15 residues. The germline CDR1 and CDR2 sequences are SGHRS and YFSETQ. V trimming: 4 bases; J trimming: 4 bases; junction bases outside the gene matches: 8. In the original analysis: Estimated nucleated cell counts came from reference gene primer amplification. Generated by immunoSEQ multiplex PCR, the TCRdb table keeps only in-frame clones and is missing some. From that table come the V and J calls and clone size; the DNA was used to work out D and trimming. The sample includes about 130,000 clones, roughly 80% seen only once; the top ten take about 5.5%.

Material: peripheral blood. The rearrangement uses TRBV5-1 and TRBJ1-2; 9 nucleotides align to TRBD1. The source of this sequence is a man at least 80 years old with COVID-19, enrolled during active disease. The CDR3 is CASSPRDRDPYGYTF. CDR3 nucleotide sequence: TGCGCCAGCAGCCCCCGGGACAGGGACCCCTATGGCTACACCTTC.